The 2 T cell receptor beta chains below all came from one sample that was sequenced in a study of blood T cell repertoires in COVID-19. Libraries were prepared by immunoSEQ multiplex PCR; TCRdb keeps only in-frame clonotypes and omits some of them. This table holds some 75,000 clones, approximately 91% found once. The sample consisted of peripheral blood. The receptors come from a man in his 70s with active or convalescent COVID-19.

The chain is built from TRBV30 and TRBJ1-1; maybe TRBD1 (6 bases). The CDR3 loop spans 14 amino acids. Germline V gene sequence: CDR1 GTSNPN, CDR2 SVGIG (reference sequence). V lost 4 bases, J lost 1 base, and 13 bases lay in between. CDR3 region: CAWTLGGGNTEAFF. As DNA, the CDR3 is TGTGCCTGGACCTTGGGAGGGGGGAACACTGAAGCTTTCTTT.

This chain uses TRBV19 with TRBJ1-4; TRBD1 matches at 9 bases. Germline CDR1 and CDR2: LNHDA and SQIVND (reference sequence). The CDR3 has 14 residues. With 4 bases clipped from V and 7 bases from J, the junction kept 4 bases outside the gene matches. CDR3 sequence reads: CASSTTGGREKLFF. DNA of the CDR3: TGTGCCAGTAGTACGACAGGGGGACGTGAAAAACTGTTTTTT.